The 16 T cell receptor beta chains below all came from one sample that was sequenced in a study of control samples from healthy donors and cancer patients (dated by TCRdb to about 2020). Libraries were prepared through the immunoSEQ multiplex PCR assay. In its TCRdb copy, this immuneACCESS table keeps in-frame sequences only and misses some clones. Where compared with another copy, unresolved V genes explain less than half of these, and the others have no known cause. The sample contains 150,000 to 200,000 clones, 85% to 90% of them found a single time. Jointly, the top ten make up 1.4% of the sample. What was sequenced was blood. These receptors all stem from a woman aged 50 to 65 in good health.

V usage is TRBV18 and J usage is TRBJ1-1, with D possibly being TRBD1 (5 bases). CDR1 and CDR2 from the germline V gene are KGHSH and LQKENI. The CDR3 runs to 14 residues. Trimming shortened V by 4 bases and J by 5 bases, and 14 bases separated the two germline ends. The CDR3 DNA sequence: TGTGCCAGCTCACAGGAGCAGGGAGGGACTGAAGCTTTCTTT. This codes for CASSQEQGGTEAFF.

V and J are TRBV2 and TRBJ1-5; D is perhaps TRBD1 (5 bases). This CDR3 is built from 14 residues. The V end was cut by 6 bases, the J end by 10 bases, with 19 bases between. Germline V gene sequence: CDR1 SNHLY, CDR2 FYNNEI. CDR3 sequence reads: CASSHRDAVDPQHF. CDR3 bases: TGTGCCAGCAGCCACCGGGACGCCGTCGATCCCCAGCATTTT.

J is TRBJ2-7 and V is TRBV5-8, with TRBD1 matching over 8 bases. Trimming at V came to 4 bases and at J to 5 bases, leaving 11 bases not matched to a gene. The length of the CDR3 is 15 residues. Germline CDR1 SGHTS, CDR2 YDEGEE. For the CDR3, the DNA is TGTGCCAGCAGCCCCCTCGACAGGGGATCCCACGAGCAGTACTTC. This codes for CASSPLDRGSHEQYF. Full variable domain (rest looked up from reference TRBV5-8 and TRBJ2-7): EAGVTQSPTHLIKTRGQQATLRCSPISGHTSVYWYQQALGLGLQFLLWYDEGEERNRGNFPPRFSGRQFPNYSSELNVNALELEDSALYLCASSPLDRGSHEQYFGPGTRLTVT.

The rearrangement uses TRBV5-1 and TRBJ1-3; a weak D match, TRBD1 (6 bases). Trimming removed 5 bases at V and 2 bases at J, with 8 bases between. Germline V lookup: CDR1 SGHRS, CDR2 YFSETQ. CDR3 length equals 13 residues. The CDR3 DNA sequence: TGCGCCAGCAGAAGGACAGCTGGAAACACCATATATTTT. It encodes CASRRTAGNTIYF.

This chain uses TRBV28 with TRBJ1-2; 8 bases match TRBD1. CDR1 MDHEN and CDR2 SYDVKM come from the germline V gene. The trim removed 5 bases at V and 8 bases at J, leaving 7 bases unmatched. This CDR3 spans 13 amino acids. In DNA form, the CDR3 reads TGTGCCAGCAGTATCCAGGGGGCGCGGGGCTACACCTTC. Translating it yields CASSIQGARGYTF.

J is TRBJ2-7 and V is TRBV7-9; a weak D match, TRBD2 (5 bases). V was pared by 1 base and J by 0 bases, with 16 bases between. The CDR3 is made up of 17 amino acids. From germline, CDR1 is SEHNR and CDR2 FQNEAQ (reference sequence). CDR3 DNA sequence: TGTGCCAGCAGCTTAGGGAATCGGGAACCTAGCTCCTACGAGCAGTACTTC. The encoded protein is CASSLGNREPSSYEQYF.

This clone has only one observation. The chain couples TRBV25-1 to TRBJ2-6; 7 bases match TRBD1. Germline assignment: CDR1 MGHDK and CDR2 SYGVNS. The V segment lost 4 bases and the J segment 0 bases; nucleotides outside the gene matches: 9. This CDR3 comprises 18 residues. CDR3 in amino acids: CASSAPGQRSSGANVLTF. Here the CDR3 DNA reads TGTGCCAGCAGTGCTCCGGGACAGAGGAGCTCTGGGGCCAACGTCCTGACTTTC. The full variable domain, rest sourced from reference TRBV25-1 and TRBJ2-6, is EADIYQTPRYLVIGTGKKITLECSQTMGHDKMYWYQQDPGMELHLIHYSYGVNSTEKGDLSSESTVSRIRTEHFPLTLESARPSHTSQYLCASSAPGQRSSGANVLTFGAGSRLTVL.

This chain connects TRBV27 to TRBJ1-6; TRBD1 is a possible D gene (5 bases). CDR1 is MNHEY, CDR2 SMNVEV, per germline (reference sequence). The V gene lost 7 bases and the J gene lost 7 bases, with 23 bases spanning the gap. This CDR3 contains 17 residues. CDR3: CASTTLVGRGVNSPLHF. The CDR3 DNA is TGTGCCAGCACCACTCTAGTGGGGCGGGGGGTCAATTCACCCCTCCACTTT.

V gene TRBV7-3 combines with J gene TRBJ1-1; TRBD1 matches 8 bases. There are 13 residues in the CDR3. V trimming: 4 bases; J trimming: 6 bases; junction bases outside the gene matches: 4. Germline values: CDR1 SGHTA, CDR2 FQGTGA. The CDR3 region has the DNA TGTGCCAGCAGCTCCGACAGGGGCGCTGAAGCTTTCTTT. Translated: CASSSDRGAEAFF.

The chain employs TRBV3-1 (or the pseudogene TRBV3-2) and TRBJ1-1; D gene unclear. CDR1 is LGHDT and CDR2 is YNNKEL in the germline V gene (reference sequence). With 5 bases removed from V and 3 bases from J, the gap between germline ends came to 10 bases. The CDR3 is 13 amino acids. CDR3 nucleotides: TGTGCCAGCAGCGGTACTTGGGACACTGAAGCTTTCTTT. Its protein is CASSGTWDTEAFF.

The rearrangement joins TRBV19 to TRBJ2-3; TRBD2 matches at 14 bases. This CDR3 is 15 amino acids long. Germline trimming cut 6 bases from V and 8 bases from J; bases unmatched to any gene: 7. Germline V gene lookup returns CDR1 LNHDA and CDR2 SQIVND (reference sequence). Written as DNA, the CDR3 is TGTGCCAGTAGACTGACTAGCGGGGGGGCCGTTACGCAGTATTTT. The encoded protein is CASRLTSGGAVTQYF.

V is TRBV5-1 and J is TRBJ1-3; 8 nucleotides agree with TRBD1. CDR1 is SGHRS, CDR2 YFSETQ, per germline. The J segment lost 0 bases and the V segment lost 3 bases, leaving 5 bases of the junction unmatched. This CDR3 is built from 16 residues. The DNA of the CDR3 is TGCGCCAGCAGCTGGGGGACAGGACCCTCTGGAAACACCATATATTTT. Amino acid sequence: CASSWGTGPSGNTIYF. The complete variable domain, with remaining parts taken from reference TRBV5-1 and TRBJ1-3, reads KAGVTQTPRYLIKTRGQQVTLSCSPISGHRSVSWYQQTPGQGLQFLFEYFSETQRNKGNFPGRFSGRQFSNSRSEMNVSTLELGDSALYLCASSWGTGPSGNTIYFGEGSWLTVV.

The rearrangement joins TRBV20-1 to TRBJ1-1; no clear D gene. Trimming took 3 bases from V and 7 from J, leaving 6 bases between them. The CDR3 totals 10 residues. The germline V gene has CDR1 DFQATT and CDR2 SNEGSKA (reference sequence). The CDR3 DNA sequence: TGCAGTGCTAGGGATTTTGAAGCTTTCTTT. It codes for CSARDFEAFF.

The rearrangement uses TRBV5-1 and TRBJ1-6; D call uncertain. The V end was cut by 1 base, the J end by 8 bases, with 7 bases between. This CDR3 contains 13 residues. The V gene's germline CDR1 is SGHRS and CDR2 YFSETQ. This chain's CDR3 is CASSLTVDSPLHF. CDR3 sequence (DNA): TGCGCCAGCAGCTTGACAGTAGATTCACCCCTCCACTTT.

Only a few counts were recorded for this clone. The CDR3, as DNA: TGTGCCAGCAGCCCAGGGGGGACTAGCGGGGCCGATACGCAGTATTTT. Encoded protein: CASSPGGTSGADTQYF. The chain links TRBV7-2 to TRBJ2-3; 13 bases match TRBD2. V was clipped by 5 bases and J by 6 bases; unmatched bases: 8. The V gene's germline CDR1 is SGHTA and CDR2 FQGNSA. The CDR3 has 16 residues.

The V and J genes are TRBV5-1 and TRBJ2-5; no clear D gene. Trimming removed 0 bases at V and 0 bases at J, with 6 bases between. Germline V lookup: CDR1 SGHRS, CDR2 YFSETQ. The CDR3 is 14 amino acids. In nucleotides, the CDR3 is TGCGCCAGCAGCTTGGGGGCAAACCAAGAGACCCAGTACTTC. This sequence encodes CASSLGANQETQYF.